This T cell receptor beta chain was captured in a study of human T cells and chemical hapten exposure. Background on the study: DPC (0.01%) was patch tested on the upper back and read at 6 days.

The time point denotes: pre-sensitization, week 0. The sample's treatment: therapeutic diphenylcyclopropenone sensitization with weekly scalp DPC. This CDR3 spans 15 amino acids. The V gene lost 4 bases and the J gene lost 16 bases, with 24 bases spanning the gap. The V gene's germline CDR1 is SGHNT and CDR2 YYREEE (reference sequence). At least ten counts were recorded for this clonotype. TCRdb analysed the RACE reads with MiXCR anew, one entry per CDR3 protein. The table has 95,000 to 150,000 distinct CDR3 sequences, approximately 15% seen once. This material consisted of whole blood, taken in connection with sensitization to the hapten diphenylcyclopropenone (DPC). The chain joins TRBV5-4 to TRBJ1-6; D is possibly TRBD1 (6 bases). The TCR comes from a woman in her late teens or twenties with alopecia areata. Some clones in this sample may be carry-over from other donors' samples. CDR3 DNA sequence: TGTGCCAGCAGCGGCCAGACAGGCGAGTTAAAGCCACTCCACTTT. Translation gives CASSGQTGELKPLHF. The full variable domain, with the rest looked up from reference TRBV5-4 and TRBJ1-6, is ETGVTQSPTHLIKTRGQQVTLRCSSQSGHNTVSWYQQALGQGPQFIFQYYREEENGRGNFPPRFSGLQFPNYSSELNVNALELDDSALYLCASSGQTGELKPLHFGNGTRLTVT.